This TCR beta chain was recovered during a study of shared clonotypes between healthy human individuals. The CDR3 loop spans 14 amino acids. Germline CDR1 is SGHTA and CDR2 is FQGTGA. The ends were cut back, 5 bases at V and 7 bases at J, with 15 bases in the middle. Adults of Caucasian background living in Nashville, Tennessee made up all donors. A CD45RA+ naive subset and a CD45RA-negative memory subset were split from CD4+ cells. The study ran the assay at deep level. Per sorted-subset replicate PCR, input was 150 to 250 ng DNA, representing about 30,000 T cell genomes. The assay was immunoSEQ multiplex PCR, and TCRdb's table has in-frame clones only and misses some. The table records 2 million to 2.5 million clones, just under 95% of them present only once.

The origin of this receptor is a man between 18 and 35 years old in good health. Some clones in this sample may be carry-over from other donors' samples. Sequencing was performed on naive CD4+ T cells from PBMCs. Subset meaning: CD45RA+ positively selected. J is TRBJ1-5 and V is TRBV7-3; maybe TRBD1 (5 bases). Here the CDR3 reads CASSPLAGGQPQHF. In nucleotides, the CDR3 is TGTGCCAGCAGCCCGTTAGCCGGGGGACAGCCCCAGCATTTT.